This T cell receptor beta chain was captured by sequencing in a study of cytomegalovirus exposure and HLA in healthy donors. The study, taken as a whole, reports: The authors listed 150 to 200 TCR beta chains as cytomegalovirus-associated.

Method: immunoSEQ multiplex PCR; TCRdb's copy keeps in-frame clones and lacks some. The table has about 74,000 clones, roughly 94% seen once; the top ten hold about 1.4%. Comment on this clone: No antigen is known for it.

The sequenced sample was PBMCs. The receptor was derived from a man between 18 and 29 years old in good health and CMV-seropositive.

CDR3 sequence reads: CASSNLRRRTTYEQYF. For the CDR3, the DNA is TGTGCCAGCAGCAACCTCAGGAGGAGGACTACCTACGAGCAGTACTTC. V usage is TRBV21-1 and J usage is TRBJ2-7; the D call of TRBD2 is as the table states it, not checked on the DNA. TRBV21-1 is flagged as a pseudogene. The CDR3 consists of 16 residues.